The rows below give T cell receptor beta chains drawn from one sample of a study of CD8 T cells in Susac syndrome. TCRdb re-analysed the immunoSEQ multiplex PCR reads in MiXCR, keeping a single row per CDR3 protein. Here the sample spans 150,000 to 200,000 distinct CDR3 sequences, approximately 95% being singletons. The material sequenced was CD4+ T cells from PBMCs. All receptors come from a human donor with Susac syndrome. Each CDR3 is given with its conserved first and last residue. The D gene is left open where the match is weak. Clone sizes are given selectively: once, few, many, or a class where the clone is expanded.

TRBJ2-1 TRBV12-3/TRBV12-4 NA TRBD2 CASNLGLATYNEQFF TGTGCCAGCAATCTAGGACTAGCCACCTACAATGAGCAGTTCTTC
TRBJ2-5 TRBV7-9 NA TRBD1 CASSSTGAKETQYF TGTGCCAGCAGCTCAACAGGGGCAAAGGAGACCCAGTACTTC
TRBJ2-7 TRBV10-3 NA TRBD2 CAIREGLADSYEQYF TGTGCCATCAGGGAGGGACTAGCGGATTCCTACGAGCAGTACTTC
TRBJ2-2 TRBV4-1 NA TRBD1 CASSQILGQGGTNTGELFF TGCGCCAGCAGCCAAATATTAGGACAGGGGGGTACGAACACCGGGGAGCTGTTTTTT
TRBJ2-7 TRBV29-1 few TRBD2 CSVILRAGGPGEQYF TGCAGCGTCATACTTCGAGCGGGAGGGCCAGGGGAGCAGTACTTC
TRBJ2-6 TRBV7-2 NA TRBD1 CATWDRISSGANVLTF TGTGCCACTTGGGACAGGATCAGCTCTGGGGCCAACGTCCTGACTTTC
TRBJ2-6 TRBV28 NA NA CATRTPESGANVLTF TGTGCCACCCGAACTCCAGAGTCCGGGGCCAACGTCCTGACTTTC
TRBJ1-5 TRBV12-3/TRBV12-4 NA TRBD1 CASSSRGLSQPQHF TGTGCCAGCAGTTCCAGGGGGCTTAGTCAGCCCCAGCATTTT
TRBJ2-7 TRBV29-1 NA NA CSVEQGNSYEQYF TGCAGCGTTGAGCAGGGAAACTCCTACGAGCAGTACTTC
TRBJ2-7 TRBV9 NA NA CASSVGVRRSYEQYF TGTGCCAGCAGCGTGGGGGTCAGACGCTCCTACGAGCAGTACTTC
TRBJ2-4 TRBV12-3/TRBV12-4 NA TRBD1 CASRMTGGGNIQYF TGTGCCAGCAGGATGACAGGGGGCGGAAACATTCAGTACTTC
TRBJ2-7 TRBV9 few NA CASSQEGTYEQYF TGTGCCAGCAGCCAGGAAGGGACCTACGAGCAGTACTTC
TRBJ1-1 TRBV29-1 NA NA CSVAGYSHEAFF TGCAGCGTTGCGGGTTACAGCCACGAAGCTTTCTTT
TRBJ2-7 TRBV4-2 NA NA CASSRGGGQSYEQYF TGTGCCAGCAGCCGTGGCGGGGGCCAATCCTACGAGCAGTACTTC
TRBJ2-7 TRBV29-1 once NA CSVVASYEQYF TGCAGCGTTGTGGCCAGCTACGAGCAGTACTTC
TRBJ2-2 TRBV18 NA TRBD1 CASSPGQMAGELFF TGTGCCAGCTCACCGGGACAGATGGCCGGGGAGCTGTTTTTT
TRBJ1-4 TRBV30 NA NA CAWRRDFQEKLFF TGTGCCTGGAGAAGGGACTTTCAAGAAAAACTGTTTTTT
TRBJ2-1 TRBV5-4 NA TRBD2 CASSPSGTNNEQFF TGTGCCAGCAGCCCTAGCGGGACAAACAATGAGCAGTTCTTC
TRBJ1-2 TRBV30 NA NA CAWGRSGDNYGYTF TGTGCCTGGGGGAGGTCAGGGGATAACTATGGCTACACCTTC
TRBJ1-1 TRBV4-3 once NA CASSQAPYGGTEAFF TGCGCCAGCAGCCAAGCTCCCTACGGGGGCACTGAAGCTTTCTTT
TRBJ2-7 TRBV29-1 NA NA CSVDGQQHEQYF TGCAGCGTTGACGGTCAGCAGCACGAGCAGTACTTC
TRBJ2-3 TRBV5-6 NA TRBD2 CASSIRLAGADTQYF TGTGCCAGCAGCATAAGACTAGCGGGGGCAGATACGCAGTATTTT
TRBJ2-7 TRBV20-1 once NA CSAMPPSNPKYEQYF TGCAGTGCTATGCCGCCTAGTAATCCGAAGTACGAGCAGTACTTC
TRBJ2-5 TRBV29-1 NA TRBD1 CSVGQVVKETQYF TGCAGCGTGGGACAGGTAGTAAAGGAGACCCAGTACTTC
TRBJ2-1 TRBV18 NA TRBD2 CASSPPHITGTSGSDEQFF TGTGCCAGCTCACCACCGCATATTACCGGGACTAGCGGGAGCGATGAGCAGTTCTTC
TRBJ1-1 TRBV20-1 NA NA CSAGTTGSLATEAFF TGCAGTGCTGGCACGACCGGTTCTTTGGCCACTGAAGCTTTCTTT
TRBJ1-3 TRBV28 NA TRBD1 CASNLQGPAGNTIYF TGTGCCAGCAACCTACAGGGGCCGGCTGGAAACACCATATATTTT
TRBJ2-7 TRBV10-3 NA TRBD1 CATTEMGQGEEQYF TGTGCCACTACCGAGATGGGACAGGGTGAGGAGCAGTACTTC
TRBJ2-1 TRBV15 NA NA CATSRDRSGTEQFF TGTGCCACCAGCAGAGATCGGTCCGGGACTGAGCAGTTCTTC
TRBJ2-5 TRBV28 NA NA CASSFGGLEETQYF TGTGCCAGCAGTTTTGGAGGACTGGAAGAGACCCAGTACTTC
TRBJ2-7 TRBV9 NA TRBD2 CASSRTSGSSYEQYF TGTGCCAGCAGTAGGACTAGCGGGAGCTCCTACGAGCAGTACTTC
TRBJ2-5 TRBV29-1 NA TRBD2 CSVDTGGMKTQYF TGCAGCGTGGATACCGGGGGGATGAAGACCCAGTACTTC
TRBJ2-1 TRBV2 few NA CASGLYNEQFF TGTGCCAGCGGGCTATACAATGAGCAGTTCTTC
TRBJ2-5 TRBV29-1 NA TRBD1 CSVATGGVETQYF TGCAGCGTTGCGACAGGGGGCGTTGAGACCCAGTACTTC
TRBJ2-7 TRBV20-1 NA TRBD2 CSARLTSGSYEQYF TGCAGTGCTAGACTGACTAGCGGAAGCTACGAGCAGTACTTC
TRBJ2-1 TRBV20-1 NA NA CSAKGRSAYNEQFF TGCAGTGCTAAGGGGAGAAGTGCCTACAATGAGCAGTTCTTC
TRBJ2-1 TRBV18 NA TRBD1 CASSTDRGLTNEQFF TGTGCCAGCTCAACGGACAGGGGACTTACAAATGAGCAGTTCTTC
TRBJ2-7 TRBV2 NA NA CASNSGGKRNYEQYF TGTGCCAGCAATTCCGGCGGGAAAAGAAACTACGAGCAGTACTTC
TRBJ2-3 TRBV3-1 once TRBD2 CASSQGSRTSGGSQYF TGTGCCAGCAGCCAAGGATCCAGGACTAGCGGAGGATCGCAGTATTTT
TRBJ2-4 TRBV3-1 NA NA CASTLSAGFHIQYF TGTGCCAGCACCCTCTCCGCGGGTTTCCACATTCAGTACTTC
TRBJ2-4 TRBV12-2 NA NA CAPRFSSVVKNIQYF TGTGCCCCCCGCTTTAGTAGTGTAGTCAAAAACATTCAGTACTTC
TRBJ2-1 TRBV5-1 NA NA CASSSREANEQFF TGCGCCAGCAGCTCCAGGGAAGCGAATGAGCAGTTCTTC
TRBJ2-7 TRBV6-1 NA NA CASSQVGGYEQYF TGTGCCAGCAGCCAAGTGGGGGGCTACGAGCAGTACTTC
TRBJ2-1 TRBV5-4 NA NA CASSLGAAIRYNEQFF TGTGCCAGCAGCTTGGGGGCAGCGATCCGATACAATGAGCAGTTCTTC
TRBJ2-1 TRBV20-1 NA TRBD1 CSASSTRTGSRNEQFF TGCAGTGCTAGTTCTACTCGGACAGGGTCAAGGAATGAGCAGTTCTTC
TRBJ1-5 TRBV20-1 NA NA CSASSSGYQPQHF TGCAGTGCTAGCTCCTCGGGGTATCAGCCCCAGCATTTT
TRBJ1-1 TRBV20-1 NA NA CSARPPLDSAFF TGCAGTGCTAGACCCCCACTAGATAGCGCTTTCTTT
TRBJ2-6 TRBV18 NA NA CASSPTSPGANVLTF TGTGCCAGCTCACCAACAAGCCCTGGGGCCAACGTCCTGACTTTC